These T cell receptor beta chains were read from a single sample in a study of technical replicates of blood from a handful of donors. The data were produced by immunoSEQ multiplex PCR, yet TCRdb's version contains in-frame clones alone and is incomplete. The profile shows about 99,000 clones, about 95% of them singletons. Sequenced input: T cells isolated from PBMCs. Receptors were obtained from a human donor in good health. Each CDR3 is given with its conserved first and last residue. A D gene is named only where the DNA matches it firmly. Expanded clones get a size class; other rows say once, few or many, or leave the size out.

j_gene,d_gene,abundance,v_gene,CDR3aa,CDR3nt
TRBJ1-1,NA,NA,TRBV6-1,CASSDMWGGYTEAFF,TGTGCCAGCAGTGATATGTGGGGGGGTTACACTGAAGCTTTCTTT
TRBJ2-4,TRBD2,NA,TRBV10-1,CASSEGGSGIAKNIQYF,TGCGCCAGCAGTGAGGGGGGTAGCGGGATAGCCAAAAACATTCAGTACTTC
TRBJ1-3,NA,once,TRBV30,CAWGRRGSSGNTIYF,TGTGCCTGGGGTCGACGAGGGAGCTCTGGAAACACCATATATTTT
TRBJ2-1,NA,NA,TRBV11-2,CASSLDAQGTNEQFF,TGTGCCAGCAGCTTAGATGCCCAGGGAACCAATGAGCAGTTCTTC
TRBJ1-5,NA,once,TRBV5-1,CASSLLQVESNQPQHF,TGCGCCAGCAGCTTGTTACAGGTAGAAAGCAATCAGCCCCAGCATTTT
TRBJ2-5,TRBD1,NA,TRBV5-4,CASSLEYRGRETQYF,TGTGCCAGCAGCTTGGAGTACAGGGGGCGGGAGACCCAGTACTTC
TRBJ2-1,NA,NA,TRBV4-1,CASSQDRSTSSYNEQFF,TGCGCCAGCAGCCAAGATAGGAGTACTAGCTCCTACAATGAGCAGTTCTTC
TRBJ2-2,NA,NA,TRBV29-1,CSVVSTGELFF,TGCAGCGTTGTTAGCACCGGGGAGCTGTTTTTT
TRBJ1-1,NA,NA,TRBV7-9,CASRLQAEAFF,TGTGCCAGCCGCCTCCAGGCTGAAGCTTTCTTT
TRBJ1-5,NA,NA,TRBV16,CASSQSGGQPQHF,TGTGCCAGCAGCCAATCGGGGGGACAGCCCCAGCATTTT
TRBJ1-2,TRBD1,NA,TRBV7-9,CASSLVTGGDYGYTF,TGTGCCAGCAGCTTAGTCACAGGGGGTGACTATGGCTACACCTTC
TRBJ2-1,NA,NA,TRBV9,CASSLTTVNNEQFF,TGTGCCAGCAGCCTTACCACGGTGAACAATGAGCAGTTCTTC
TRBJ2-2,NA,NA,TRBV28,CASSYPALGALNTGELFF,TGTGCCAGCAGTTACCCGGCACTGGGAGCGCTAAACACCGGGGAGCTGTTTTTT
TRBJ2-4,TRBD1,NA,TRBV19,CASSTSPGQLVNIQYF,TGTGCCAGTAGTACGTCTCCGGGACAGCTTGTAAACATTCAGTACTTC
TRBJ1-5,TRBD1,NA,TRBV7-9,CASSRDRHQPQHF,TGTGCCAGCAGCAGGGACAGGCATCAGCCCCAGCATTTT
TRBJ1-1,TRBD1,once,TRBV4-1,CASSQKGTGGPNTEAFF,TGCGCCAGCAGCCAAAAAGGGACAGGGGGCCCAAACACTGAAGCTTTCTTT
TRBJ1-5,NA,once,TRBV2,CASSELAGPQHF,TGTGCCAGCAGTGAACTTGCGGGGCCCCAGCATTTT
TRBJ1-1,NA,NA,TRBV6-5,CASKPGQNTEAFF,TGTGCCAGCAAACCGGGACAGAACACTGAAGCTTTCTTT
TRBJ1-1,NA,NA,TRBV29-1,CSVALFLRSYGTAEAFF,TGCAGCGTTGCCTTGTTCCTACGCTCCTACGGTACCGCTGAAGCTTTCTTT
TRBJ1-3,TRBD1,NA,TRBV19,CASRTGTDGNTIYF,TGTGCCAGTAGAACCGGGACAGACGGAAACACCATATATTTT
TRBJ2-5,NA,NA,TRBV5-4,CASSQGLPRTETQYF,TGTGCCAGCAGCCAAGGACTACCCCGGACAGAGACCCAGTACTTC
TRBJ1-2,NA,NA,TRBV6-1,CASSEDGTYYGYTF,TGTGCCAGCAGTGAAGATGGTACTTACTATGGCTACACCTTC
TRBJ2-7,NA,once,TRBV4-1,CASSQDGRIERTYEQYF,TGCGCCAGCAGCCAAGATGGCCGGATCGAGCGGACCTACGAGCAGTACTTC
TRBJ2-7,TRBD1,few,TRBV28,CASRAGTGVFEQYF,TGTGCCAGCAGGGCGGGGACAGGGGTTTTCGAGCAGTACTTC
TRBJ1-1,NA,few,TRBV6-6,CASSYRGNTEAFF,TGTGCCAGCAGTTACCGGGGGAACACTGAAGCTTTCTTT
TRBJ2-1,TRBD2,NA,TRBV19,CASSRTSGDNEQFF,TGTGCCAGTAGCAGGACTAGCGGGGACAATGAGCAGTTCTTC
TRBJ2-1,TRBD2,NA,TRBV2,CASSGGGNEQFF,TGTGCCAGCAGCGGGGGGGGCAATGAGCAGTTCTTC
TRBJ1-5,TRBD1,NA,TRBV5-6,CASSSRKTGGAYQPQHF,TGTGCCAGCAGCTCGAGAAAAACAGGGGGCGCGTATCAGCCCCAGCATTTT
TRBJ1-5,NA,NA,TRBV6-5,CASSFSRELDQPQHF,TGTGCCAGCAGTTTTTCCAGGGAATTGGATCAGCCCCAGCATTTT
TRBJ2-3,TRBD2,NA,TRBV5-1,CASSSFSGSLTDTQYF,TGCGCCAGCAGCTCCTTTAGCGGGAGTTTGACAGATACGCAGTATTTT
TRBJ2-5,NA,NA,TRBV11-2,CASNGGPETQYF,TGTGCCAGTAACGGGGGACCGGAGACCCAGTACTTC
TRBJ1-6,NA,NA,TRBV4-1,CASSQFSGGDNSPLHF,TGCGCCAGCAGCCAATTTAGTGGCGGAGATAATTCACCCCTCCACTTT
TRBJ1-2,NA,once,TRBV5-1,CASSETRGFGYTF,TGCGCCAGCAGCGAGACCAGGGGTTTTGGCTACACCTTC
TRBJ2-7,TRBD2,NA,TRBV5-4,CASSVRFGLADYEQYF,TGTGCCAGCAGCGTACGATTCGGTCTAGCGGACTACGAGCAGTACTTC
TRBJ2-7,TRBD2,NA,TRBV27,CASSLHRGGEQYF,TGTGCCAGCAGTCTCCACCGGGGGGGCGAGCAGTACTTC
TRBJ2-2,TRBD2,once,TRBV12-5,CASGLPGLAGGTGELFF,TGTGCTAGTGGTTTGCCGGGACTAGCGGGGGGCACCGGGGAGCTGTTTTTT
TRBJ2-1,NA,NA,TRBV7-9,CASSTRDNLFF,TGTGCCAGCAGCACCCGGGACAACCTGTTCTTC
TRBJ1-2,NA,NA,TRBV5-5,CASSPIANYGYTF,TGTGCCAGCAGCCCCATAGCTAACTATGGCTACACCTTC
TRBJ2-7,NA,NA,TRBV20-1,CSADSSYEQYF,TGCAGTGCAGACAGCTCCTACGAGCAGTACTTC
TRBJ2-1,NA,NA,TRBV11-3,CASSLDSSYNEQFF,TGTGCCAGCAGCTTAGACAGCTCCTACAATGAGCAGTTCTTC
TRBJ1-1,TRBD1,NA,TRBV7-9,CASSLGQGYSEAFF,TGTGCCAGCAGCCTCGGACAGGGCTATTCTGAAGCTTTCTTT
TRBJ1-5,NA,NA,TRBV11-3,CASSLDWGRTFNQPQHF,TGTGCCAGCAGCTTAGATTGGGGCAGGACCTTCAATCAGCCCCAGCATTTT
TRBJ1-2,NA,once,TRBV7-9,CASSHATNYGYTF,TGTGCCAGCAGCCACGCGACTAACTATGGCTACACCTTC
TRBJ2-7,NA,NA,TRBV5-4,CASSLPPKEQYF,TGTGCCAGCAGCTTACCACCTAAGGAGCAGTACTTC
TRBJ1-1,NA,few,TRBV14,CASSQDTRGNTEAFF,TGTGCCAGCAGCCAAGATACAAGGGGAAACACTGAAGCTTTCTTT
TRBJ1-2,TRBD1,NA,TRBV27,CASRTGFGYGYTF,TGTGCCAGCCGGACAGGGTTCGGCTATGGCTACACCTTC
TRBJ2-3,TRBD1,NA,TRBV28,CASSNPGQGAGDTQYF,TGTGCCAGCAGCAATCCGGGACAGGGGGCGGGAGATACGCAGTATTTT
TRBJ2-2,TRBD2,NA,TRBV7-8,CASSQGGTSGNTGELFF,TGTGCCAGCAGTCAAGGGGGGACTAGCGGGAACACCGGGGAGCTGTTTTTT